The sequence of this TCR beta chain was determined in a study of breast tumors, draining lymph nodes, adjacent tissues (dated by TCRdb to about 2016). Some background on the complete study: Breast cancer patients provided tumor, adjacent nontumor tissue and axillary lymph nodes, and the study compared the TCR beta repertoires across these three sources. In human breast cancer, the study set out to assess how tumor, surrounding tissue and draining lymph node repertoires relate to one another and whether T cells might be exchanged between them.

This clonotype has a count of ten or more. Its antigen specificity is not known. Within one base of it there is no much larger clone, and no base qualities were kept. On the study overall, not on this receptor specifically: Tumors showed preferential V and J gene usage, and their T-cell repertoire diversity fell below that of lymph nodes yet above that of nontumor tissue. A scenario in which most tumor T cells derive from the lymph node and then expand within tumor tissue was judged to be consistent with the data. The conclusion that tumor T cells originate in lymph nodes was framed as consistent with a hypothesis rather than directly demonstrated. Tumor and nontumor tissue repertoires were significantly more similar in luminal-like than in basal-like breast cancer.

V drops 3 bases and J drops 2 bases, leaving 10 bases in between. Reading from cysteine to phenylalanine, the CDR3 counts 14 amino acids. CDR3 DNA only is kept here, 42 bases in frame from base 1. The germline V gene (reference sequence) provides CDR1 MNHNY and CDR2 SVGAGI. The data were produced on an Illumina HiSeq 2000. TCR beta chain libraries were generated by multiplex PCR amplification. The amplified TCR beta chain products were analyzed by high-throughput sequencing. The raw public reads went through TCRdb reprocessing: fastp at Q25, MiXCR clone calling, in-frame beta chains kept. Each entry is one CDR3 protein sequence, shown with its most common DNA and genes. The sample has over 20,000 distinct CDR3 sequences on record, approximately 23% of them singletons. The ten largest clones capture roughly 14% of the sample.

Input material: breast tumor tissue. The rearranged chain carries TRBV6-6 and TRBJ1-1, with the D gene uncertain. The origin of this receptor is a female donor with breast cancer. Some clones in this sample may be carry-over from other donors' samples. For the CDR3, the sequence is CASSYKAGNTEAFF. The DNA reads TGTGCCAGCAGTTATAAGGCAGGCAACACTGAAGCTTTCTTT.